One and the same sample provided the 7 T cell receptor beta chains below, sequenced in a study of blood T cells in healthy people across ages. Sample-barcoded 5' priming and a J-beta primer mix drove a second PCR of roughly 6 to 12 cycles. Each CDR3 protein gets one entry after TCRdb re-called the 5' RACE reads with MiXCR. The table shows 600,000 or so distinct CDR3 sequences, with around half occurring only once. Specimen: blood. The receptors come from an elderly man in good health.

The chain has TRBV28 and TRBJ2-1; D is ambiguous. CDR1 and CDR2 (germline): MDHEN, SYDVKM. This CDR3 region has 15 residues. The V and J ends lost 2 bases and 5 bases respectively, with 13 bases between them. The CDR3 DNA is TGTGCCAGCAGTTTAAAGATCCAACGGAACAATGAGCAGTTCTTC. This sequence encodes CASSLKIQRNNEQFF.

This clonotype showed up just a few times. V gene TRBV3-1 combines with J gene TRBJ2-1; the match to TRBD2 covers 10 bases. Trimming removed 5 bases from V and 15 bases from J; junction bases left unmatched: 13. Germline values: CDR1 LGHDT, CDR2 YNNKEL (reference sequence). The CDR3 length is 14 residues. CDR3 DNA sequence: TGTGCCAGCAGCGGAAATCAGAGCGGGAGGGCTTCGTTCTTC. Its protein product is CASSGNQSGRASFF.

The chain has TRBV11-2 and TRBJ2-3, with D perhaps matching TRBD2 (6 bases). With 0 bases removed from V and 2 bases from J, the gap between germline ends came to 12 bases. CDR1 and CDR2 from the germline V gene are SGHAT and FQNNGV. The CDR3 loop spans 16 amino acids. In DNA form, the CDR3 reads TGTGCCAGCAGCTTAGAAATAGCGGCCTACACAGATACGCAGTATTTT. It codes for CASSLEIAAYTDTQYF.

This clonotype is a singleton in its sample. The chain carries TRBV5-5 and TRBJ1-4; 7 bases agree with TRBD1. Trimming cost V 0 bases and J 2 bases; bases outside gene matches: 4. CDR3 size: 16 residues. Germline CDR1 and CDR2: SGHKS and YYEKEE (reference sequence). The CDR3, as DNA: TGTGCCAGCAGCTTGGTGGGGACAGCTACTAATGAAAAACTGTTTTTT. Translating it yields CASSLVGTATNEKLFF.

The chain links TRBV7-2 to TRBJ1-2; TRBD1 matches 10 bases. CDR1 is SGHTA, CDR2 FQGNSA, per germline. This CDR3 has 17 amino acids. V trimming: 5 bases; J trimming: 0 bases; junction bases outside the gene matches: 9. The CDR3 nucleotides read TGTGCCAGCAGCCTTGGACAGGGGGGACCCGCTAACTATGGCTACACCTTC. It translates to CASSLGQGGPANYGYTF.

The rearrangement uses TRBV7-2 and TRBJ2-1; 11 nucleotides align to TRBD2. V trimming: 5 bases; J trimming: 8 bases; junction bases outside the gene matches: 8. The length of the CDR3 is 15 residues. Looked up from germline, CDR1 is SGHTA and CDR2 is FQGNSA. The CDR3 spells CTSSRRLAGSYEQFF. The CDR3 DNA is TGTACCAGCAGCCGAAGACTAGCGGGATCGTATGAGCAGTTCTTC.

The chain combines TRBV5-1 with TRBJ2-3; 8 bases agree with TRBD1. Germline CDR1 and CDR2: SGHRS and YFSETQ. This CDR3 is built from 15 residues. V lost 4 bases, J lost 2 bases, and 6 bases stayed unmatched. The CDR3 DNA is TGCGCCAGCAGCCCCTGGACAGGGTCCACAGATACGCAGTATTTT. It yields the protein CASSPWTGSTDTQYF.